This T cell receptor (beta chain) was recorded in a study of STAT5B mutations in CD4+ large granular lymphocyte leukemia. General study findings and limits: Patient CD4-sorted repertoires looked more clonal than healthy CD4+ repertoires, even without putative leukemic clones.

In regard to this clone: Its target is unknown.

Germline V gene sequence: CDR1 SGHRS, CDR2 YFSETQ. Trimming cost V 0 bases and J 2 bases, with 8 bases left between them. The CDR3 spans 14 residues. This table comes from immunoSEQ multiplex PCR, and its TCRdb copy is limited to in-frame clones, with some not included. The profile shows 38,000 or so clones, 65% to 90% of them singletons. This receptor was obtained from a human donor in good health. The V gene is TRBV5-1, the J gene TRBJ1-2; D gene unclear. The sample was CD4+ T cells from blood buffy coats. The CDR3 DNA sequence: TGCGCCAGCAGCTTGGTAGCAGAAAACTATGGCTACACCTTC. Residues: CASSLVAENYGYTF.